These 20 T cell receptor beta chains share one sample of origin, sequenced in a study of Tregs in tolerant kidney transplant recipients. The repertoire was sequenced with immunoSEQ multiplex PCR; TCRdb's copy has only in-frame clones and lacks some. The repertoire consists of about 60,000 clones, with around nine tenths occurring once and the leading ten covering approximately 9.9%. The sequences come from CD8+ T cells from blood, collected before the transplant. The receptors shown here come from a human donor who received a combined kidney and bone marrow transplant.

J is TRBJ1-1 and V is TRBV5-1; D remains ambiguous. The CDR3 is 14 residues long. Germline V lookup: CDR1 SGHRS, CDR2 YFSETQ. V shed 6 bases and J shed 8 bases, with 20 bases lying between them. The CDR3 nucleotides read TGCGCCAGCAAGAGTCACGGTTCGGCCGGGGAAGCTTTCTTT. This encodes CASKSHGSAGEAFF.

The DNA for the CDR3 is TGTGCCAGCAGCTTAGGTCCGGGGGCTTTCTTT. Translation gives CASSLGPGAFF. This sequence joins TRBV7-9 and TRBJ1-1; no definite D call. V dropped 1 base and J dropped 11 bases, with 8 bases sitting between them. The length of the CDR3 is 11 residues. Per the germline V gene, CDR1 is SEHNR and CDR2 is FQNEAQ (reference sequence).

This chain uses TRBV28 with TRBJ1-6; 10 nucleotides agree with TRBD1. The junction had 3 bases not matched to a gene; V was cut back by 4 bases and J by 9 bases. There are 14 residues in the CDR3. Germline assignment: CDR1 MDHEN and CDR2 SYDVKM. Written as DNA, the CDR3 is TGTGCCAGCAGTTCCGGGACAGGGGCTTCACCCCTCCACTTT. Its translation is CASSSGTGASPLHF.

The J gene is TRBJ1-4, the V gene TRBV9, with D maybe TRBD1 (6 bases). Germline loops: CDR1 SGDLS, CDR2 YYNGEE. The germline V and J ends were trimmed by 4 bases and 6 bases, with 28 bases remaining between them. This CDR3 region has 19 residues. CDR3 protein: CASSSQQGRLEVEHEKLFF. CDR3 DNA: TGTGCCAGCAGCTCTCAACAGGGCAGGTTAGAGGTTGAGCATGAAAAACTGTTTTTT. Full variable domain (remainder filled in from reference TRBV9 and TRBJ1-4): DSGVTQTPKHLITATGQRVTLRCSPRSGDLSVYWYQQSLDQGLQFLIQYYNGEERAKGNILERFSAQQFPDLHSELNLSSLELGDSALYFCASSSQQGRLEVEHEKLFFGSGTQLSVL.

This chain joins TRBV30 and TRBJ1-1; no reliable D call. Trimming removed 1 base from V and 0 bases from J, with 12 bases in between. CDR3 length: 15 amino acids. CDR1 is GTSNPN and CDR2 is SVGIG in the germline V gene (reference sequence). The CDR3 region has the DNA TGTGCCTGGAGTGGAGGTATTGCAGTGAACACTGAAGCTTTCTTT. Its translation: CAWSGGIAVNTEAFF.

The chain carries TRBV5-4 and TRBJ2-7, with 11 bases that match TRBD1. After removal of 0 bases from V and 9 bases from J, the junction contained 5 bases not matched to a gene. Germline V gene data show CDR1 as SGHNT and CDR2 as YYREEE (reference sequence). The CDR3 is 14 residues long. Written as DNA, the CDR3 is TGTGCCAGCAGCTTGGAAACCGGGACAGGGGGGCAGTACTTC. Translating gives CASSLETGTGGQYF.

The J gene is TRBJ2-1, the V gene TRBV2; TRBD1 aligns across 7 bases. Germline V lookup: CDR1 SNHLY, CDR2 FYNNEI. With 8 bases clipped from V and 4 bases from J, the junction kept 8 bases outside the gene matches. The CDR3 consists of 14 residues. The CDR3 spells CASLRQGRYNEQFF. The CDR3 nucleotides are TGTGCCAGCCTCCGACAGGGTCGGTACAATGAGCAGTTCTTC.

DNA for the CDR3: TGTGCCAGCACCCCGGCAGGGGCGAGTCAGCCCCAGCATTTT. Its protein is CASTPAGASQPQHF. The chain couples TRBV2 to TRBJ1-5; D might be TRBD1 (6 bases). Deletions cut 7 bases from V and 6 bases from J, with 16 bases between. From germline, CDR1 is SNHLY and CDR2 FYNNEI. The CDR3 length is 14 residues.

The chain recombines TRBV14 with TRBJ2-3; TRBD2 agrees at 12 bases. CDR1 is SGHDN, CDR2 FVKESK, per germline. The V and J ends lost 3 bases and 5 bases, in that order; junction bases with no gene match: 6. The CDR3 covers 16 residues. The CDR3 DNA is TGTGCCAGCAGCCATTGGACTAGCGGGGCCTTAGATACGCAGTATTTT. Translation gives CASSHWTSGALDTQYF.

The chain uses TRBV6-5 and TRBJ2-1; 8 bases match TRBD1. Germline trimming cut 8 bases from V and 1 base from J; bases unmatched to any gene: 7. CDR3 length equals 15 residues. Per the germline V gene, CDR1 is MNHEY and CDR2 is SVGAGI. Here the CDR3 DNA reads TGTGCCAGCGGAACGGGGACAGGATCCTACAATGAGCAGTTCTTC. It encodes CASGTGTGSYNEQFF.

The chain has TRBV19 and TRBJ1-5; D not resolved. This CDR3 spans 15 amino acids. V was cut by 1 base and J by 0 bases, with 7 bases left in between. Germline V lookup: CDR1 LNHDA, CDR2 SQIVND (reference sequence). CDR3 nucleotides: TGTGCCAGTAGTATAGTTACTGATAGCAATCAGCCCCAGCATTTT. It yields the protein CASSIVTDSNQPQHF.

This clone was seen only once. The CDR3: CASSRASGRGLSKRTQYF. The DNA for the CDR3 is TGTGCCAGTAGTAGGGCTAGCGGGAGGGGCCTCTCCAAGAGAACCCAGTACTTC. The chain recombines TRBV19 with TRBJ2-5; 12 bases align to TRBD2. Germline values: CDR1 LNHDA, CDR2 SQIVND (reference sequence). The CDR3 has 18 amino acids. V lost 4 bases and J lost 8; bases outside the gene matches: 17.

The chain employs TRBV9 and TRBJ1-1; TRBD1 aligns across 8 bases. The germline gives CDR1 SGDLS, CDR2 YYNGEE. The CDR3 length is 14 residues. J lost 6 bases, V lost 5 bases, and 9 bases had no gene match. The CDR3 reads CASSQAGGSAEAFF. Written as DNA, the CDR3 is TGTGCCAGCAGTCAAGCAGGGGGCTCTGCTGAAGCTTTCTTT.

The gene calls are TRBV27 and TRBJ2-5, with 11 bases that match TRBD2. The germline V gene has CDR1 MNHEY and CDR2 SMNVEV (reference sequence). The CDR3 length is 14 residues. With 8 bases clipped from V and 9 bases from J, the junction kept 11 bases outside the gene matches. The CDR3 region has the DNA TGTGCCAGCCAACCGACTAGCGGGGATCGGTCCCAGTACTTC. Protein product: CASQPTSGDRSQYF.

This chain links TRBV19 with TRBJ2-3, with a possible D match to TRBD2 (6 bases). Germline CDR1 reads LNHDA; CDR2 reads SQIVND (reference sequence). V lost 7 bases, J lost 2 bases, and 13 bases lay in between. The CDR3 has 14 amino acids. The CDR3 region is CASNSGVSTDTQYF. The CDR3, as DNA: TGTGCCAGTAATTCGGGGGTATCCACAGATACGCAGTATTTT. Filled out from reference TRBV19 and TRBJ2-3, the complete variable domain reads DGGITQSPKYLFRKEGQNVTLSCEQNLNHDAMYWYRQDPGQGLRLIYYSQIVNDFQKGDIAEGYSVSREKKESFPLTVTSAQKNPTAFYLCASNSGVSTDTQYFGPGTRLTVL.

The V gene is TRBV4-3, the J gene TRBJ1-1, with 7 nucleotides matching TRBD1. V was clipped by 1 base and J by 4 bases; unmatched bases: 3. Germline CDR1 LGHNA, CDR2 YSLEER. The CDR3 loop spans 14 amino acids. For the CDR3, the DNA is TGCGCCAGCAGCCAAGGGTCAGGGGGCACTGAAGCTTTCTTT. Protein sequence: CASSQGSGGTEAFF.

V gene TRBV14 combines with J gene TRBJ1-1; the D gene is possibly TRBD1 (6 bases). Trimming removed 1 base from V and 3 bases from J, with 12 bases in between. The CDR3 is made up of 15 amino acids. Germline V gene sequence: CDR1 SGHDN, CDR2 FVKESK. CDR3 protein: CASSQGRTDYTEAFF. For the CDR3, the DNA is TGTGCCAGCAGCCAAGGTCGGACAGACTACACTGAAGCTTTCTTT. Looking up the rest from reference TRBV14 and TRBJ1-1 gives the full variable domain: EAGVTQFPSHSVIEKGQTVTLRCDPISGHDNLYWYRRVMGKEIKFLLHFVKESKQDESGMPNNRFLAERTGGTYSTLKVQPAELEDSGVYFCASSQGRTDYTEAFFGQGTRLTVV.

The J gene is TRBJ2-7, the V gene TRBV29-1; 11 bases are a match to TRBD2. The CDR3 covers 15 residues. Germline-derived CDR1 and CDR2 are SQVTM and ANQGSEA. J was trimmed by 5 bases and V by 4 bases; bases with no gene match: 10. CDR3 loop: CSVGHSGRASDEQYF. CDR3 bases: TGCAGCGTTGGCCATAGCGGGAGGGCCAGCGACGAGCAGTACTTC.

The chain links TRBV27 to TRBJ2-7; 10 nucleotides align to TRBD1. The trim removed 4 bases at V and 6 bases at J, leaving 6 bases unmatched. CDR3 length: 14 residues. From germline, CDR1 is MNHEY and CDR2 SMNVEV (reference sequence). In nucleotides, the CDR3 is TGTGCCAGCAGTTCCTCCGGGACAGGGGTCGAGCAGTACTTC. Amino acids: CASSSSGTGVEQYF.

The J gene is TRBJ2-7, the V gene TRBV6-6; D is perhaps TRBD2 (5 bases). Trimming left V 0 bases short and J 0 bases short, with 9 bases between. The CDR3 is made up of 15 amino acids. The germline V gene has CDR1 MNHNY and CDR2 SVGAGI (reference sequence). The CDR3 region has the DNA TGTGCCAGCAGTTACTCGGACTCCCACTCCTACGAGCAGTACTTC. Protein: CASSYSDSHSYEQYF.